The clone carrying this T cell receptor beta chain was detected only a few times. What it binds is unknown. The data belong to a study of human T cells and chemical hapten exposure. Whole-study context: Among samples, TCR yields varied mainly because of small differences in pooled library volume.

Time point described: patch test 1, 2 weeks after DPC sensitization. The treatment was: therapeutic diphenylcyclopropenone sensitization with weekly scalp DPC. Prior to each patch test being applied, blood was drawn. TCRdb analysed the RACE reads with MiXCR anew, one entry per CDR3 protein. The repertoire holds about 120,000 distinct CDR3 sequences, with roughly an eighth as singletons. Study findings and constraints: Expanded TCRs were compared with controls, and the expanded TCRs formed significantly more large CDR3 similarity clusters.

The ends were cut back, 5 bases at V and 4 bases at J, with 13 bases in the middle. Germline V gene sequence: CDR1 SGHTA, CDR2 FQGNSA. The length of the CDR3 is 14 residues. The sequence was collected from a man aged 18-30 years with alopecia areata. Some clones in this sample may be carry-over from other donors' samples. The chain has TRBV7-2 and TRBJ2-3; no definite D call. The source was whole blood, collected in connection with sensitization to the hapten diphenylcyclopropenone (DPC). The CDR3 loop is CASSTSRAADTQYF. In DNA form, the CDR3 reads TGTGCCAGCAGCACATCCCGGGCTGCAGATACGCAGTATTTT.